This TCR beta chain appears in the sequencing data of a study of spatial heterogeneity in lung cancer. On the study more broadly: Within raw reads, each unique TCR and UMI combination appeared on average more than ten times.

Relative to its sample, this clonotype is medium-sized. For a library built for alpha chains, this beta chain is a stray read; little rests on its size. TCR cDNA molecules each carried a unique molecular identifier. TCRdb called the 5' RACE reads again in MiXCR, with one record for every CDR3 protein. The repertoire holds around 14,000 distinct CDR3 sequences, 3.6% seen once, with 9.8% in the top ten. Time point here: sample taken at primary tumor resection. Samples were donated by 72 untreated early-stage non-small cell lung cancer patients. Extraction of whole RNA from tumor, nontumor lung or frozen PBMC preceded unsorted sequencing. The CDR3 is 15 amino acids. Trimming left V 0 bases short and J 0 bases short, with 8 bases between. Looked up from germline, CDR1 is SEHNR and CDR2 is FQNEAQ (reference sequence).

This receptor was obtained from a male donor with early-stage non-small cell lung cancer. The chain employs TRBV7-9 and TRBJ1-1; the D gene is possibly TRBD1 (6 bases). The sequencing here drew on normal lung tissue next to the tumor, taken at surgery. The CDR3 nucleotides are TGTGCCAGCAGCTTAGCCGACAGGATGAACACTGAAGCTTTCTTT. It is translated as CASSLADRMNTEAFF.